Listed below are T cell receptor beta chains from one sample, sequenced in a study of T-cell reconstitution after alpha-beta-depleted transplantation in children. TCRdb fed the PCR reads into MiXCR, producing one record per CDR3 protein. The sample consists of approximately 400,000 distinct CDR3 sequences, about a tenth of them appearing once. Sequences were derived from PBMCs from the stem cell graft donor, sampled from the stem cell graft. The receptor set was obtained from a human donor who donated a stem cell graft to a child with acute myeloid leukemia. Each CDR3 is given with its conserved first and last residue. The D gene is left open where the match is weak. Size is stated for part of the rows, as once, few or many counts, or as a class when the clone is expanded.

D,J,V,size,DNA,CDR3
TRBD2,TRBJ2-1,TRBV20-1,few,TGCAGTGCTAACCGACTAGCGGGTTCCTACAATGAGCAGTTCTTC,CSANRLAGSYNEQFF
-,TRBJ2-2,TRBV12-3/TRBV12-4,few,TGTGCCAGCAGTTTCGGGGGCGAGGAGCTGTTTTTT,CASSFGGEELFF
TRBD2,TRBJ2-7,TRBV20-1,-,TGCTGTGCTAGTCCCTCTCTAAGCGGGAGCTACGAGCAGTACTTC,CCASPSLSGSYEQYF
-,TRBJ1-6,TRBV21-1,many,TGTGCCAGCAGCAAAGTAGGCCAGGGAGTCAATTCACCCCTCCACTTT,CASSKVGQGVNSPLHF
-,TRBJ2-6,TRBV4-1,few,TGCGCCAGCAGCCACGGACAGCGGGCTGGGGCCAACGTCCTGACTTTC,CASSHGQRAGANVLTF
-,TRBJ2-2,TRBV7-3,many,TGTGCCAGCAGCTTAACTTCCACCGGGGAGCTGTTTTTT,CASSLTSTGELFF
TRBD2,TRBJ2-1,TRBV20-1,few,TGCAGTGCTCTCGGACTAGCGCTCAATGAGCAGTTCTTC,CSALGLALNEQFF
-,TRBJ2-3,TRBV6-2/TRBV6-3,few,TGTGCCAGCAGCCGGGACGGAGTCACAGATACGCAGTATTTT,CASSRDGVTDTQYF
TRBD2,TRBJ2-7,TRBV4-3,many,TGCGCCAGCAGCCAGGGACTACTCGCGGGAGAGCAGTACTTC,CASSQGLLAGEQYF
-,TRBJ2-5,TRBV5-7,many,TGTGCCAGCAGCACCTACCGGGACGGTCAAGAGACCCAGTACTTC,CASSTYRDGQETQYF
TRBD1,TRBJ2-1,TRBV3-1,-,TGTGCCAGCAGCTTACAGGGGGTGAACAATGAGCAGTTCTTC,CASSLQGVNNEQFF
-,TRBJ1-2,TRBV20-1,-,TGCAGTGCTAACGTGCTGGGGCAGGGCTACACCTTC,CSANVLGQGYTF
-,TRBJ2-1,TRBV5-1,-,TGCGCCAGCAGCTCGTCTGTGGGGGCGCTGAATGAGCAGTTCTTC,CASSSSVGALNEQFF